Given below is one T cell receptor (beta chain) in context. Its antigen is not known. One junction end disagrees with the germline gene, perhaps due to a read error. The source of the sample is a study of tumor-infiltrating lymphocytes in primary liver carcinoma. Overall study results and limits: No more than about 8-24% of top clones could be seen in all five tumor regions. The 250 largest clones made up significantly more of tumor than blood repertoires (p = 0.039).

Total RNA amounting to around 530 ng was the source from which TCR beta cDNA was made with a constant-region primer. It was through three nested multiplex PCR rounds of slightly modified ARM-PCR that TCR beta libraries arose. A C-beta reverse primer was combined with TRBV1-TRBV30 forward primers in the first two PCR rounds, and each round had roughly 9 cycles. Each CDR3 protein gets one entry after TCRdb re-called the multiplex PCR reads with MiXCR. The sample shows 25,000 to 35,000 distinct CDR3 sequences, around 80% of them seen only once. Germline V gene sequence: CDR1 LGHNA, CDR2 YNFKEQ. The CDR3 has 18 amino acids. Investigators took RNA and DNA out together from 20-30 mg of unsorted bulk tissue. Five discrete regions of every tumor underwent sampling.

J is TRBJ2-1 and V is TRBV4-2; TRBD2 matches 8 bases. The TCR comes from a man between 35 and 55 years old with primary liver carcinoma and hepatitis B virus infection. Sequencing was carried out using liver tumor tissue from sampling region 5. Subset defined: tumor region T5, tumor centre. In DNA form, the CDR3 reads TGTGCCAGTAGCCTCAGCTGTGGACTAGCCGGAGTCAGGAATGAGCAGTTCTTC. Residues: CASSLSCGLAGVRNEQFF.